This TCR beta chain emerged from a study of CD8+ T cells in alopecia areata. Study background: Tofacitinib was taken orally by treated patients, and the dose was 5 to 10 mg twice daily. Study-wide results and caveats: One nonresponder makes the tie between baseline CD8+ expansion and response uncertain. A great number of expanded lesional clones endured in scalp and blood during tofacitinib. Mouse data revealed clearer TCR sharing than patient data did, a gap possibly tied to HLA.

There are 12 residues in the CDR3. Trimming removed 4 bases at V and 8 bases at J, with 11 bases between. Germline CDR1 and CDR2: SGHAT and FQNNGV. Treatment reported: oral pan-JAK inhibitor, 5-10 mg twice daily. Peripheral blood and lesional scalp punch biopsies were taken from alopecia areata patients. This clone was seen only a few times. Its antigen remains unidentified. cDNA prepared by RNA extraction and subsequent reverse transcription served as the template for sequencing. Only in-frame clones appear in the TCRdb table, and some are missing; sequencing was by immunoSEQ multiplex PCR. The top ten hold around 5.9% of the sample, which has about 3,800 clones, 70% to 80% seen once.

The material was skin, obtained at week 24, from a patient treated with tofacitinib. J is TRBJ1-2 and V is TRBV11-2; possibly TRBD1 for D (6 bases). The TCR comes from a human donor with alopecia areata. CDR3 bases: TGTGCCAGCAGCTCGGACAGTTGGGGCTACACCTTC. It is translated as CASSSDSWGYTF.